Below are 27 T cell receptor beta chains sequenced from a single sample in a study of untreated major depressive disorder listed by TCRdb under 2018. The paper as a whole reports these results and caveats: Sequencing confirmed higher TRBV05-01 (Vbeta 5.1) usage among CD4+ T cells of depressed patients than controls, with p = 0.040 in a one-tailed test.

Their recognized antigens are unknown. The method was the immunoSEQ multiplex PCR assay. Held by TCRdb, this immuneACCESS table contains in-frame sequences only and omits some clones. Under half of the omission traces to an unresolved V gene where checked; the cause of the rest is unknown. In this sample the table shows 10,000 to 15,000 clones, over 90% of which occur a single time. Approximately 0.8% of the sample is taken by the ten largest. The material sequenced was CD4+ T cells from PBMCs. The receptors were gathered from a man aged 25 to 40 with major depressive disorder.

The gene calls are TRBV15 and TRBJ1-4; D is unresolved. Germline V gives CDR1 LNHNV, CDR2 YYDKDF (reference sequence). The CDR3 contains 11 residues. V was clipped by 4 bases and J by 6 bases, with 3 bases between them. The CDR3 is CATSTHEKLFF. CDR3 in DNA: TGTGCCACCAGCACCCATGAAAAACTGTTTTTT.

The chain recombines TRBV11-2 with TRBJ2-3; 8 nucleotides match TRBD2. This CDR3 is 18 amino acids long. Germline CDR1 reads SGHAT; CDR2 reads FQNNGV. Germline trimming cut 5 bases from V and 0 bases from J; bases unmatched to any gene: 13. CDR3 sequence: CASSQIAGRRPSTDTQYF. DNA for the CDR3: TGTGCCAGCAGCCAGATAGCGGGGCGTCGACCTAGCACAGATACGCAGTATTTT.

The rearrangement uses TRBV5-1 and TRBJ2-6, with unresolved D. The germline V gene has CDR1 SGHRS and CDR2 YFSETQ. The CDR3 extends over 15 amino acids. V was clipped by 7 bases and J by 0 bases, with 11 bases between them. The DNA for the CDR3 is TGCGCCAGCGCTCCCACGGACTCTGGGGCCAACGTCCTGACTTTC. Amino acids: CASAPTDSGANVLTF.

The J gene is TRBJ2-2, the V gene TRBV7-9; a possible D gene is TRBD2 (5 bases). The V gene lost 4 bases and the J gene lost 4 bases, with 13 bases spanning the gap. CDR3 size: 15 residues. From germline, CDR1 is SEHNR and CDR2 FQNEAQ (reference sequence). The CDR3 nucleotides are TGTGCCAGCAGCTCATTGGACTCAGGCACCGGGGAGCTGTTTTTT. It is translated as CASSSLDSGTGELFF.

J is TRBJ2-7 and V is TRBV29-1, with TRBD1 matching over 7 bases. The ends lost 3 bases at V and 4 bases at J; junction bases unmatched: 0. The CDR3 runs to 11 residues. Germline V gene lookup returns CDR1 SQVTM and CDR2 ANQGSEA. CDR3 residues: CSVETGYEQYF. The CDR3 coding sequence is TGCAGCGTTGAGACAGGGTACGAGCAGTACTTC.

The chain is built from TRBV9 and TRBJ1-2, with D unclear. Germline-derived CDR1 and CDR2 are SGDLS and YYNGEE. The V end was cut by 0 bases, the J end by 8 bases, with 14 bases between. This CDR3 is built from 14 residues. The CDR3 spells CASSVDHSLGGYTF. The CDR3 DNA follows: TGTGCCAGCAGCGTAGATCACAGCCTGGGGGGCTACACCTTC. The variable domain in full, completed from reference TRBV9 and TRBJ1-2, reads DSGVTQTPKHLITATGQRVTLRCSPRSGDLSVYWYQQSLDQGLQFLIQYYNGEERAKGNILERFSAQQFPDLHSELNLSSLELGDSALYFCASSVDHSLGGYTFGSGTRLTVV.

The chain uses TRBV5-6 and TRBJ2-7; TRBD1 is a possible D gene (5 bases). The CDR3 contains 13 residues. Germline CDR1 SGHDT, CDR2 YYEEEE. Trimming took 2 bases from V and 3 from J, leaving 9 bases between them. The CDR3 region has the DNA TGTGCCAGCAGCTTAGGACACCTCTACGAGCAGTACTTC. Its protein product is CASSLGHLYEQYF.

The chain couples TRBV14 to TRBJ2-7; 11 bases fit TRBD1. V lost 3 bases, J lost 3 bases, and 7 bases stayed unmatched. The CDR3 is 16 residues long. Germline V gives CDR1 SGHDN, CDR2 FVKESK. The CDR3 DNA sequence: TGTGCCAGCAGCCAGGAACGGACAGGGGGCCTCTACGAGCAGTACTTC. As protein: CASSQERTGGLYEQYF. Full variable domain (remainder filled in from reference TRBV14 and TRBJ2-7): EAGVTQFPSHSVIEKGQTVTLRCDPISGHDNLYWYRRVMGKEIKFLLHFVKESKQDESGMPNNRFLAERTGGTYSTLKVQPAELEDSGVYFCASSQERTGGLYEQYFGPGTRLTVT.

The chain uses TRBV4-1 and TRBJ2-5; 10 positions match TRBD2. The J segment lost 10 bases and the V segment lost 3 bases, leaving 11 bases of the junction unmatched. CDR3 length equals 15 residues. Germline assignment: CDR1 MGHRA and CDR2 YSYEKL. The CDR3 spells CASSHPTSGVRGQYF. The CDR3 bases are TGCGCCAGCAGCCACCCCACTAGCGGGGTCCGAGGCCAGTACTTC.

The chain combines TRBV5-1 with TRBJ1-2; unclear D gene. Per the germline V gene, CDR1 is SGHRS and CDR2 is YFSETQ. This CDR3 spans 12 amino acids. Trimming removed 2 bases from V and 8 bases from J, with 10 bases in between. The CDR3 spells CASSFDLQGYTF. The CDR3 DNA reads as TGCGCCAGCAGCTTCGACCTACAAGGCTACACCTTC.

The chain has TRBV29-1 and TRBJ2-4; no definite D call. Germline V gene sequence: CDR1 SQVTM, CDR2 ANQGSEA. The CDR3 loop spans 12 amino acids. Between the trimmed V and J ends, which lost 1 base and 6 bases, there was a span of 7 bases. CDR3 protein: CSVEASRNIQYF. The CDR3 nucleotides read TGCAGCGTTGAAGCGTCCCGAAACATTCAGTACTTC. The whole variable domain, filled in from reference TRBV29-1 and TRBJ2-4, reads SAVISQKPSRDICQRGTSLTIQCQVDSQVTMMFWYRQQPGQSLTLIATANQGSEATYESGFVIDKFPISRPNLTFSTLTVSNMSPEDSSIYLCSVEASRNIQYFGAGTRLSVL.

This clone has only one observation. The CDR3 sequence is CASSPGGGTEAFF. DNA for the CDR3: TGTGCCAGCAGCCCCGGAGGGGGGACTGAAGCTTTCTTT. This chain connects TRBV11-2 to TRBJ1-1; a possible D gene is TRBD1 (6 bases). V was trimmed by 5 bases and J by 5 bases, leaving 12 bases between them. Germline V lookup: CDR1 SGHAT, CDR2 FQNNGV. The CDR3 totals 13 residues.

The chain carries TRBV2 and TRBJ1-6; the D gene is possibly TRBD1 (6 bases). With 7 bases removed from V and 5 bases from J, the gap between germline ends came to 18 bases. Germline-derived CDR1 and CDR2 are SNHLY and FYNNEI. The CDR3 consists of 16 residues. The CDR3 DNA is TGTGCCAGCAAACCCGGGACATATTCGGATAATTCACCCCTCCACTTT. Protein sequence: CASKPGTYSDNSPLHF.

This rearrangement joins TRBV6-6 to TRBJ1-4; D uncertain. From germline, CDR1 is MNHNY and CDR2 SVGAGI (reference sequence). This CDR3 spans 16 amino acids. Trimming removed 4 bases at V and 6 bases at J, with 18 bases between. CDR3 region: CASSSLPPRMDEKLFF. For the CDR3, the DNA is TGTGCCAGCAGTTCCCTCCCCCCAAGGATGGATGAAAAACTGTTTTTT.

This clone has just one count. The chain uses TRBV10-3 and TRBJ2-3; TRBD2 matches 9 bases. This CDR3 comprises 12 residues. J lost 9 bases, V lost 11 bases, and 9 bases had no gene match. Germline CDR1 and CDR2: ENHRY and SYGVKD. The CDR3 spells CACGGGAETQYF. The CDR3 coding sequence is TGTGCCTGCGGCGGGGGGGCCGAAACGCAGTATTTT.

The gene calls are TRBV6-5 and TRBJ1-2; D is ambiguous. Per germline, CDR1 MNHEY and CDR2 SVGAGI. This CDR3 has 13 residues. The ends were cut back, 2 bases at V and 6 bases at J, with 10 bases in the middle. CDR3 in amino acids: CASSYDTVNGYTF. The CDR3 DNA is TGTGCCAGCAGTTACGATACAGTTAATGGCTACACCTTC.

V is TRBV5-1 and J is TRBJ1-2, with D maybe TRBD1 (5 bases). Germline CDR1 SGHRS, CDR2 YFSETQ. Deletions cut 1 base from V and 8 bases from J, with 12 bases between. The CDR3 contains 13 residues. CDR3 coding DNA: TGCGCCAGCAGCTTGTATCAGGGTGGGGGCTACACCTTC. It yields the protein CASSLYQGGGYTF.

DNA of the CDR3: TGCGCCAGCAGCCAAGTTTTACGTGGGGTCACTGAAGCTTTCTTT. Translated: CASSQVLRGVTEAFF. The gene calls are TRBV4-1 and TRBJ1-1; no clear D. The CDR3 has 15 amino acids. V gave up 1 base and J gave up 4 bases, with 13 bases separating them. Germline V gene data show CDR1 as MGHRA and CDR2 as YSYEKL.

This chain joins TRBV15 and TRBJ2-3, with 8 nucleotides matching TRBD2. CDR3 length equals 17 residues. V trimming: 1 base; J trimming: 0 bases; junction bases outside the gene matches: 6. Germline V gene sequence: CDR1 LNHNV, CDR2 YYDKDF (reference sequence). The CDR3 is CATSRGVLAESTDTQYF. The CDR3 bases are TGTGCCACCAGCAGAGGAGTACTAGCGGAAAGCACAGATACGCAGTATTTT. Combining the CDR3 with reference TRBV15 and TRBJ2-3 gives the whole variable domain DAMVIQNPRYQVTQFGKPVTLSCSQTLNHNVMYWYQQKSSQAPKLLFHYYDKDFNNEADTPDNFQSRRPNTSFCFLDIRSPGLGDTAMYLCATSRGVLAESTDTQYFGPGTRLTVL.

The V and J genes are TRBV20-1 and TRBJ1-2; 7 bases agree with TRBD1. Germline lookup yields CDR1 DFQATT and CDR2 SNEGSKA (reference sequence). This CDR3 comprises 11 residues. CDR3 nucleotide sequence: TGCACCTCAGGGGGGGACTATGGCTACACCTTC. Residues: CTSGGDYGYTF.

The chain joins TRBV11-2 to TRBJ1-4, with a weak D call TRBD1 (5 bases). CDR1 SGHAT and CDR2 FQNNGV come from the germline V gene. CDR3 length: 15 residues. With 5 bases removed from V and 7 bases from J, the gap between germline ends came to 17 bases. The CDR3 region has the DNA TGTGCCAGCAGCCCTTGGGGGTCGGGTCTTGAAAAACTGTTTTTT. Amino acid sequence: CASSPWGSGLEKLFF.

The rearrangement links TRBV18 to TRBJ1-1; tentative D call: TRBD1 (6 bases). Trimming cost V 0 bases and J 2 bases, with 10 bases left between them. This CDR3 is built from 15 residues. Germline CDR1 and CDR2: KGHSH and LQKENI. The CDR3 is CASSPPSQGNTEAFF. For the CDR3, the DNA is TGTGCCAGCTCACCACCATCACAGGGTAACACTGAAGCTTTCTTT. Using reference TRBV18 and TRBJ1-1 for the parts outside the CDR3, the full variable domain is NAGVMQNPRHLVRRRGQEARLRCSPMKGHSHVYWYRQLPEEGLKFMVYLQKENIIDESGMPKERFSAEFPKEGPSILRIQQVVRGDSAAYFCASSPPSQGNTEAFFGQGTRLTVV.

The V call is TRBV18, the J call TRBJ1-1, with a tentative D call TRBD1 (6 bases). The length of the CDR3 is 13 residues. Germline loops: CDR1 KGHSH, CDR2 LQKENI. The germline V and J ends were trimmed by 6 bases and 1 base, with 9 bases remaining between them. The CDR3 DNA follows: TGTGCCAGCTCCCAACAGGGGAACACTGAAGCTTTCTTT. It translates to CASSQQGNTEAFF.

The CDR3, as DNA: TGCAGTGCTGCGCGCCTACCTGATCTCACCTTC. Translated: CSAARLPDLTF. The V call is TRBV20-1, the J call TRBJ1-2; D gene uncertain. The CDR3 length is 11 residues. Germline CDR1 is DFQATT and CDR2 is SNEGSKA (reference sequence). V was shortened by 5 bases and J by 13 bases, with 17 bases between the two germline ends.

This chain uses TRBV30 with TRBJ1-5; D unclear. Germline values: CDR1 GTSNPN, CDR2 SVGIG (reference sequence). V shed 2 bases and J shed 0 bases, with 14 bases lying between them. This CDR3 comprises 16 residues. CDR3 bases: TGTGCCTGGAGTCCCGCCCCAGGTTTTAGCAATCAGCCCCAGCATTTT. Residues: CAWSPAPGFSNQPQHF.

The genes are TRBV9 and TRBJ2-3; maybe TRBD2 (6 bases). Deletions cut 4 bases from V and 0 bases from J, with 15 bases between. Germline V gene lookup returns CDR1 SGDLS and CDR2 YYNGEE. This CDR3 comprises 16 residues. CDR3: CASSPRGSWSTDTQYF. For the CDR3, the DNA is TGTGCCAGCAGCCCCCGGGGGAGTTGGAGCACAGATACGCAGTATTTT.

The rearrangement joins TRBV6-5 to TRBJ1-2; D is undetermined. Looked up from germline, CDR1 is MNHEY and CDR2 is SVGAGI. Trimming took off 0 bases at V and 6 bases at J, with 17 bases between the two ends. CDR3 length equals 16 residues. The CDR3 DNA reads as TGTGCCAGCAGTTACTCGAACCTTGTTTCAAGGGATGGCTACACCTTC. It encodes CASSYSNLVSRDGYTF.